This T cell receptor (beta chain) was documented in a study of blood T cells in healthy people across ages. This clonotype was seen a handful of times. With a J-beta primer mix and a sample-barcoded 5' primer, a second PCR ran 7 to 11 cycles. TCRdb re-called the 5' RACE reads with MiXCR, one entry per CDR3 protein. The sample lists some 1.1 million distinct CDR3 sequences, more than 30% occurring once. Trimming cost V 3 bases and J 3 bases, with 15 bases left between them. This CDR3 is built from 16 residues. Per the germline V gene, CDR1 is MNHEY and CDR2 is SMNVEV (reference sequence). This sequence was found in a young man in good health. Sequencing was performed on blood. V usage is TRBV27 and J usage is TRBJ1-5; D call uncertain. CDR3 nucleotide sequence: TGTGCCAGCAGTTTCTCCCCGTGGGGTAACAATCAGCCCCAGCATTTT. Translation gives CASSFSPWGNNQPQHF.